This T cell receptor beta chain was captured by sequencing in a study of blood T cell repertoires in COVID-19 (dated by TCRdb to between 2020 and 2021). With respect to the entire study: Samples covering the acute and convalescent phases of COVID-19 were provided by collaborators in the United States, Italy and Spain. The prospective study material was composed of cDNA or gDNA derived from T cells, B-cell-depleted T cells, or PBMCs. Subjects who had been exposed to COVID-19, were actively infected with it, or had recovered from it provided the deeply sampled blood TCRbeta repertoires that made up the dataset. The repertoires were released in a freely available public database intended as a resource for research on the immune response to SARS-CoV-2. Samples came from the ongoing ImmuneRACE study (first 160 participants) plus 1,254 subjects from 6 global collaborators. A de-identified subject ID, COVID-19 status, age in years and sex were almost always included in the sample metadata. Where available, HLA class I and class II types were taken from metadata supplied by the sample provider and were not determined by assay-based typing. Study-wide findings and limitations: The quantity of clinical and demographic metadata differed by source and by participant and was supplied without curation.

As regards this clone: It lacks a known antigen. Nothing much larger sits one base from this clone, and base qualities are not available.

Each collaborating institution followed its own protocols to collect whole blood in K2EDTA tubes. For TCRbeta analysis, collaborators shipped samples as frozen whole blood, isolated PBMCs, or DNA extracted from either of those sample types. TCRbeta CDR3 regions were amplified from genomic DNA using the immunoSEQ Assay, a bias-controlled multiplex PCR. The source study handled its data this way. Nucleated cell counts per sample were estimated from amplification of reference gene primers within the assay. Sequence reads were collapsed and filtered to measure the absolute abundance of every unique TCRbeta CDR3 rearrangement. For each sample, productive Simpson clonality was calculated as the square root of Simpson's diversity index across productive rearrangements. Imported from immuneACCESS, the table was reduced by TCRdb to in-frame sequences with V and J called. These copies leave out some clones; in studies compared against another copy, an unresolved V gene accounts for under half, and the cause of the remainder is not known. The V and J calls and clone size were taken over from that table, and D and trimming were inferred from the DNA. For this sample there are about 200,000 clones; approximately 85% appear just once. The ten largest make up approximately 8% of the sample.

Its CDR3 holds 15 amino acids, cysteine through phenylalanine. Of all the DNA, just the CDR3 is kept, 45 bases in frame from base 1. Trimmed from V: 10 bases; trimmed from J: 2 bases; junction bases lacking a gene match: 10. As encoded in the germline V gene, CDR1 is ENHRY while CDR2 is SYGVKD. Sample: peripheral blood. The origin of this receptor is a woman in her forties or fifties with active or convalescent COVID-19. The chain employs TRBV10-3 and TRBJ2-3; TRBD1 fits 9 bases in the junction. The bases are TGTGCCACCAGGGGGACAGGGACACACACAGATACGCAGTATTTT. The encoded protein is CATRGTGTHTDTQYF.